The next 5 T cell receptor beta chains were all read from a single sample in a study of neurological immune-mediated disorders. From the 5' RACE reads, TCRdb called clonotypes with MiXCR, one entry per CDR3 protein. The sample shows 70,000 to 90,000 distinct CDR3 sequences, less than 5.5% of them seen only once. Sequencing input: PBMCs. Source of these receptors: a woman aged 25 to 39 with multiple sclerosis.

This clonotype was observed at least ten times. The chain combines TRBV28 with TRBJ2-2, with TRBD2 matching 9 bases. Germline CDR1 reads MDHEN; CDR2 reads SYDVKM. This CDR3 has 16 residues. The J segment lost 5 bases and the V segment lost 5 bases, leaving 9 bases of the junction unmatched. CDR3 sequence (DNA): TGTGCCAGCAGTCCCGCGACGAGCGGGAGGACCGGGGAGCTGTTTTTT. This codes for CASSPATSGRTGELFF.

This clonotype was observed many times. The chain has TRBV6-6 and TRBJ1-5; weak D call: TRBD1 (6 bases). CDR3 length: 17 residues. Germline V gene sequence: CDR1 MNHNY, CDR2 SVGAGI (reference sequence). Trimming took off 0 bases at V and 1 base at J, with 13 bases between the two ends. CDR3 DNA sequence: TGTGCCAGCAGTTACTCCCAAACCGGGGGCAGCAATCAGCCCCAGCATTTT. Protein: CASSYSQTGGSNQPQHF.

This clonotype was picked up many times. The rearrangement joins TRBV7-8 to TRBJ1-5, with D perhaps matching TRBD1 (5 bases). V shed 4 bases and J shed 1 base, with 17 bases lying between them. The CDR3 extends over 17 amino acids. CDR1 is SGHVS and CDR2 is FQNEAQ in the germline V gene. CDR3 residues: CASSSAGLWASNQPQHF. CDR3 sequence (DNA): TGTGCCAGCAGCTCAGCGGGACTCTGGGCGAGCAATCAGCCCCAGCATTTT.

Concerning this clonotype itself: It may be a read error: a sequence one base away is much more abundant. The chain employs TRBV10-3 and TRBJ2-5; 7 bases align to TRBD1. The CDR3 runs 13 residues. After removal of 10 bases from V and 2 bases from J, the junction contained 7 bases not matched to a gene. Germline loops: CDR1 ENHRY, CDR2 SYGVKD. The CDR3 sequence is CATTDRDQETQYF. The CDR3, as DNA: TGTGCCACCACTGACAGGGATCAAGAGACCCAGTACTTC.

This clonotype has a count of ten or more. This sequence joins TRBV3-1 and TRBJ2-7, with D uncertain. CDR3 length: 15 amino acids. CDR1 and CDR2 (germline): LGHDT, YNNKEL (reference sequence). The V end was cut by 0 bases, the J end by 7 bases, with 16 bases between. Here the CDR3 reads CASSQDGGRGREQYF. The DNA of the CDR3 is TGTGCCAGCAGCCAAGACGGCGGCCGAGGTAGGGAGCAGTACTTC.